This TCR beta chain is drawn from a study of blood T cell repertoires in COVID-19. The overall study: COVID-19 samples from acute and convalescent phases originated in the United States, Italy and Spain.

The data were produced by immunoSEQ multiplex PCR, yet TCRdb's version contains in-frame clones alone and is incomplete. The sample records roughly 250,000 clones, more than 70% being singletons. Germline CDR1 and CDR2: KGHDR and SFDVKD. The ends lost 4 bases at V and 0 bases at J; junction bases unmatched: 12. The CDR3 totals 20 residues. The chain links TRBV24-1 to TRBJ2-3; 13 nucleotides line up with TRBD2. The source material was peripheral blood. The origin of this receptor is a man in his forties with active or convalescent COVID-19. The CDR3 DNA is TGTGCCACCAGTGACCCGGGACTAGCGGGGCCCCGGGGTAGCACAGATACGCAGTATTTT. Residues: CATSDPGLAGPRGSTDTQYF.